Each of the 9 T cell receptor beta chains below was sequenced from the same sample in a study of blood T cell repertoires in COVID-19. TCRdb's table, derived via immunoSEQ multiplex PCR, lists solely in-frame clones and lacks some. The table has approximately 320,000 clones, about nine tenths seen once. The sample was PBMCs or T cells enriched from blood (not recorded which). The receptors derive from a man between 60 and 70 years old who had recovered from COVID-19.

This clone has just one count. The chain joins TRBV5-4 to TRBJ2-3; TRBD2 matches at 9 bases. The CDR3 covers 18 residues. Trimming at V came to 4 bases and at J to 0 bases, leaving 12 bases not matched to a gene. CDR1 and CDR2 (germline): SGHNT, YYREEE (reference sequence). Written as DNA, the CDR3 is TGTGCCAGCAGCCCCGGGGTAGCGGGGGCAGGGAGCACAGATACGCAGTATTTT. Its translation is CASSPGVAGAGSTDTQYF.

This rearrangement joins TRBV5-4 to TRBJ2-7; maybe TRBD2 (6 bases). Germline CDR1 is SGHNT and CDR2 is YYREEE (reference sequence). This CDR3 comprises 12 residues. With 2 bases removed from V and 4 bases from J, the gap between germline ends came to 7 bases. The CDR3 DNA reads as TGTGCCAGCAGCTTTGGGACTTACGAGCAGTACTTC. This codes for CASSFGTYEQYF.

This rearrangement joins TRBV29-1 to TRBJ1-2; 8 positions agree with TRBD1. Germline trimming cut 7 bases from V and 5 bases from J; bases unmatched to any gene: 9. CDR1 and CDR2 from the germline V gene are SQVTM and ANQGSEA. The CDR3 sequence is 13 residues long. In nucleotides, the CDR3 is TGCAGCGCAGGGACAGGAACCAATTATGGCTACACCTTC. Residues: CSAGTGTNYGYTF.

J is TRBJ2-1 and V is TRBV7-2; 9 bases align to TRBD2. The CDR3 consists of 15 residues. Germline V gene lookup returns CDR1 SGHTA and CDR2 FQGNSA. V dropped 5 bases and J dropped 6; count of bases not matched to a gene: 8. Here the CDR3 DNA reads TGTGCCAGCAGCCCGACGGGACTAGCCTTCAATGAGCAGTTCTTC. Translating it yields CASSPTGLAFNEQFF. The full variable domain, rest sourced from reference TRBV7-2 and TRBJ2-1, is GAGVSQSPSNKVTEKGKDVELRCDPISGHTALYWYRQSLGQGLEFLIYFQGNSAPDKSGLPSDRFSAERTGGSVSTLTIQRTQQEDSAVYLCASSPTGLAFNEQFFGPGTRLTVL.

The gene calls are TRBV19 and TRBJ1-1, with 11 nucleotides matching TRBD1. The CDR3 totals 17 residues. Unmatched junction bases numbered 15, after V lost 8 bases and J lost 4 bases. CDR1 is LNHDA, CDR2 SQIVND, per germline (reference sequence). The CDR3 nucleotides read TGTGCCAGTCACAGGACAGGGGGCAACCTGGAGATCACTGAAGCTTTCTTT. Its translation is CASHRTGGNLEITEAFF. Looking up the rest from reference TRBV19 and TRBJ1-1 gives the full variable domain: DGGITQSPKYLFRKEGQNVTLSCEQNLNHDAMYWYRQDPGQGLRLIYYSQIVNDFQKGDIAEGYSVSREKKESFPLTVTSAQKNPTAFYLCASHRTGGNLEITEAFFGQGTRLTVV.

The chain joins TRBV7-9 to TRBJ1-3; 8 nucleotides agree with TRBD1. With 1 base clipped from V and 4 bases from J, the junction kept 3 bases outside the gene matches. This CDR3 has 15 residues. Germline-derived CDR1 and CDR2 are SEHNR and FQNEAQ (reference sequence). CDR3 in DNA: TGTGCCAGCAGCTTAGGAGGACAGGGCGGAAACACCATATATTTT. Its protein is CASSLGGQGGNTIYF.

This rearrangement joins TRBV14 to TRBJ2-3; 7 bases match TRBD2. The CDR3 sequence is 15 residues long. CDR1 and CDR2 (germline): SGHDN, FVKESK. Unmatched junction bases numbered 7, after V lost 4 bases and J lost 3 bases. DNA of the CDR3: TGTGCCAGCAGCCTCTTGGGAGGGTGGACAGATACGCAGTATTTT. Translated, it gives CASSLLGGWTDTQYF. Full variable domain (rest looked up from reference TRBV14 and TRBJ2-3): EAGVTQFPSHSVIEKGQTVTLRCDPISGHDNLYWYRRVMGKEIKFLLHFVKESKQDESGMPNNRFLAERTGGTYSTLKVQPAELEDSGVYFCASSLLGGWTDTQYFGPGTRLTVL.

The CDR3 protein is CASSLFQKQNTEAFF. DNA of the CDR3: TGCGCCAGCAGCTTGTTTCAAAAACAGAACACTGAAGCTTTCTTT. The genes are TRBV5-1 and TRBJ1-1, with unresolved D. The CDR3 is 15 residues long. CDR1 is SGHRS, CDR2 YFSETQ, per germline. V was trimmed by 1 base and J by 1 base, leaving 11 bases between them.

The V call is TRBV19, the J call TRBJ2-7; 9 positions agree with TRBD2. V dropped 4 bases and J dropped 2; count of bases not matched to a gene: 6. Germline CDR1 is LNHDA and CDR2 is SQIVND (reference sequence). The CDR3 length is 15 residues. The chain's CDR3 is CASSKAGGLTYEQYF. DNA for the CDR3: TGTGCCAGTAGTAAGGCGGGAGGGCTCACCTACGAGCAGTACTTC.